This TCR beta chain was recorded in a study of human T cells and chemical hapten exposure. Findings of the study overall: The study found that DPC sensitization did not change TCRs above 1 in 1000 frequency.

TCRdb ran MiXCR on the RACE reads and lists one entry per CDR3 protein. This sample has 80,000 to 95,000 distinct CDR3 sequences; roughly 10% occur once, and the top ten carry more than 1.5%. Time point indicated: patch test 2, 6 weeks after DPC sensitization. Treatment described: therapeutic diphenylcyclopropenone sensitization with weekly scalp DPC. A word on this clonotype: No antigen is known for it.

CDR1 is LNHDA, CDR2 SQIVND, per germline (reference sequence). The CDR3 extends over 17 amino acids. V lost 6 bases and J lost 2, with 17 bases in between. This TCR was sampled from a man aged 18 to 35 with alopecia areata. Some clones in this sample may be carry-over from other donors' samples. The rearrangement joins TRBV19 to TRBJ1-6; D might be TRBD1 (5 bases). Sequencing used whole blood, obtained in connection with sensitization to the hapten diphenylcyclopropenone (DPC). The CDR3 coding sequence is TGTGCCAGTAGCCTCGGGTACAGGTTGGCCTATAATTCACCCCTCCACTTT. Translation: CASSLGYRLAYNSPLHF.